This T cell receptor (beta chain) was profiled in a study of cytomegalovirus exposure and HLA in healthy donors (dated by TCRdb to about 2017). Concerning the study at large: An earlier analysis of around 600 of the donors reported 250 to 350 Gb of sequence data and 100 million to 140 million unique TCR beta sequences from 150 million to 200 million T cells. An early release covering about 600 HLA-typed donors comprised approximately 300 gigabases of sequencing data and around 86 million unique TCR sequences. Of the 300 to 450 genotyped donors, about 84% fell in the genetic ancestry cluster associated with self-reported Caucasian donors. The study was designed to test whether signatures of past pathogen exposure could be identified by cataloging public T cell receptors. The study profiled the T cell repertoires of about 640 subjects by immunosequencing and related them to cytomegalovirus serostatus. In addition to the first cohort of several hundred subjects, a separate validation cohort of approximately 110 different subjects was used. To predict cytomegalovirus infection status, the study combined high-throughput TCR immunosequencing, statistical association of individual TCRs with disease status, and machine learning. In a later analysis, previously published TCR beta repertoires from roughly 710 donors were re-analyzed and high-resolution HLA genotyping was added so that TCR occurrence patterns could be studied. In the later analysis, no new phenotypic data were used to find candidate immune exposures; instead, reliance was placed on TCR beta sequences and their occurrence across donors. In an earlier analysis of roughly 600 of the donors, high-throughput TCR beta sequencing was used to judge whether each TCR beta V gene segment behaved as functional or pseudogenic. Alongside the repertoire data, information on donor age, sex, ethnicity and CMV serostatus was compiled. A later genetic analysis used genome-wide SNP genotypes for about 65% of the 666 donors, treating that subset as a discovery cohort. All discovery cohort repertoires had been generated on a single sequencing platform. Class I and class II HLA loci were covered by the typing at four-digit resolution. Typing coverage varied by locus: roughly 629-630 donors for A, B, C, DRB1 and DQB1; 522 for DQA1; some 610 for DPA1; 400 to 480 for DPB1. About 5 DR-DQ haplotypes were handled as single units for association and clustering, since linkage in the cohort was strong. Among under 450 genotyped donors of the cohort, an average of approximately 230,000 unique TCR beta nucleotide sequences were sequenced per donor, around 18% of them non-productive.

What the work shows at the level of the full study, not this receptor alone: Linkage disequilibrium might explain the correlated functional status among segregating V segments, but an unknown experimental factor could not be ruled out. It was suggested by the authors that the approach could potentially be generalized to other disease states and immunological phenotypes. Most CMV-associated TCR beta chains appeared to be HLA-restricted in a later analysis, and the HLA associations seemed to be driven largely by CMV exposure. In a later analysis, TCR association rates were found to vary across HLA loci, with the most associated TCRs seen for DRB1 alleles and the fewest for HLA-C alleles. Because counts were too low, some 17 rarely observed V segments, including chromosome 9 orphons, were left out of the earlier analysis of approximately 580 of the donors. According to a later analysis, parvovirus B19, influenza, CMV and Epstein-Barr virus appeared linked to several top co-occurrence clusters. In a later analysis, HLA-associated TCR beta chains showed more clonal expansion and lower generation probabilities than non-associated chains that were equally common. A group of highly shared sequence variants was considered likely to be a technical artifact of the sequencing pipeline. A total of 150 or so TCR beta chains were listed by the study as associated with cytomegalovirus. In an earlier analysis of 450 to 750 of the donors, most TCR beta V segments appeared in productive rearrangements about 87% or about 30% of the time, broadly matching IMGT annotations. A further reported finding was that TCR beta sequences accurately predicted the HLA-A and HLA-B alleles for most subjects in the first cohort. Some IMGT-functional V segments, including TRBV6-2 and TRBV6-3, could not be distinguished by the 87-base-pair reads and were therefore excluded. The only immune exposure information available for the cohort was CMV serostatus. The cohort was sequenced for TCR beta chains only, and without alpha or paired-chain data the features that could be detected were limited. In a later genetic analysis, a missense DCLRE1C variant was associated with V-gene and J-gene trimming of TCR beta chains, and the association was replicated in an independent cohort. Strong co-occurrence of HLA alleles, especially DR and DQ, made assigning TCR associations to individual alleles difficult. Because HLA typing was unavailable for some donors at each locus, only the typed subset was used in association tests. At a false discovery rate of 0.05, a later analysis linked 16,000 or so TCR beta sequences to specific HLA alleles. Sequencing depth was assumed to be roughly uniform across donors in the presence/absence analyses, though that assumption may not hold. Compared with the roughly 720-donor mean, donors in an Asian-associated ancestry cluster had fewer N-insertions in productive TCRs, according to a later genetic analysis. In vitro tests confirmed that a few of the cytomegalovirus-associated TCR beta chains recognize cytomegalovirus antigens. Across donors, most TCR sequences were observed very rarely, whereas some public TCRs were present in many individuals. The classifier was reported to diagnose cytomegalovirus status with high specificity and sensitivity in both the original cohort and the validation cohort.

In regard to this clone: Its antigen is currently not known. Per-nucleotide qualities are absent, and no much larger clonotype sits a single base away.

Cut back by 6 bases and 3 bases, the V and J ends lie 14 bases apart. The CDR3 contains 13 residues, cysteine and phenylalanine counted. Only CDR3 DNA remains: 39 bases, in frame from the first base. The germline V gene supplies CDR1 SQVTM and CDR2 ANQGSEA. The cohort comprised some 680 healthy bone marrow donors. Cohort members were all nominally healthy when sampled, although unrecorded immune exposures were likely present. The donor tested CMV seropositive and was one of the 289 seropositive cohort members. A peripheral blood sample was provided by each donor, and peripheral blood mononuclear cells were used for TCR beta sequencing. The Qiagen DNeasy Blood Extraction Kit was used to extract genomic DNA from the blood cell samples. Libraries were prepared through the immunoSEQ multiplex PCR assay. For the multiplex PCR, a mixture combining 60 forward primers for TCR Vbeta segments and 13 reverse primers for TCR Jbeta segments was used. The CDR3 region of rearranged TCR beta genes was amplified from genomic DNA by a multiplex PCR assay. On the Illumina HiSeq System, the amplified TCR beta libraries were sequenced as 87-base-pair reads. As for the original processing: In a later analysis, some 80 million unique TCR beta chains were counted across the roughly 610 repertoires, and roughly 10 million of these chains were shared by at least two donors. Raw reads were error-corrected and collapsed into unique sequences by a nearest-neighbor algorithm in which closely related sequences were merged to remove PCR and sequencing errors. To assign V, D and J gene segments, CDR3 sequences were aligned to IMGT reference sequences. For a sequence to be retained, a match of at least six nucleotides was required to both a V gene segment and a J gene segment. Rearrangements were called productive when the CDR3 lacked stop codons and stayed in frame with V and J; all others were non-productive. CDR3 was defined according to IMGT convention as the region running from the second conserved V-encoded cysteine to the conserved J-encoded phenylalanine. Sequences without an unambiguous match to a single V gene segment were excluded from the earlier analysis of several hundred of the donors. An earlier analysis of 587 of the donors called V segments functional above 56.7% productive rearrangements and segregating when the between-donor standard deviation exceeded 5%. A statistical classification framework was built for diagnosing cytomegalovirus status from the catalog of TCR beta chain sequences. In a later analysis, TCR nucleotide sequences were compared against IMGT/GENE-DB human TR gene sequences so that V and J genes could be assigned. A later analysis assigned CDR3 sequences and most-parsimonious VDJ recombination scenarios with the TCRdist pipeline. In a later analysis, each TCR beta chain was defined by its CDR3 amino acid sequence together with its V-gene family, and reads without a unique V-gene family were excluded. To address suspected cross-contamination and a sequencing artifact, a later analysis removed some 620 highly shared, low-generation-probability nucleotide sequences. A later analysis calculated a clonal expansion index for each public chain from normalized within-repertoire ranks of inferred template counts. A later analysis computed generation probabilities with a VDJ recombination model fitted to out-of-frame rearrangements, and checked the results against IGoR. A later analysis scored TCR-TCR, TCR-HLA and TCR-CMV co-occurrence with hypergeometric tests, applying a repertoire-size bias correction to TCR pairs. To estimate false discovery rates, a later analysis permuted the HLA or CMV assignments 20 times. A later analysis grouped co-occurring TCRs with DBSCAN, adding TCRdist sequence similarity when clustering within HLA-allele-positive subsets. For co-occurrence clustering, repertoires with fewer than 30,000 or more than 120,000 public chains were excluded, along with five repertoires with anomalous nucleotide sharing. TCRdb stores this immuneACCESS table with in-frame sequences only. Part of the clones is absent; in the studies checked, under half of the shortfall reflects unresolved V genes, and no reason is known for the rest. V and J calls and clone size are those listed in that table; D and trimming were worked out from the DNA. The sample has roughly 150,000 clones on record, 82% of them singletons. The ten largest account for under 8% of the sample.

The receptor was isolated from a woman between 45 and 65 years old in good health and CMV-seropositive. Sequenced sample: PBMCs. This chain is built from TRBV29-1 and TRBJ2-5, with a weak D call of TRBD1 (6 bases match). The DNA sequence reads TGCAGCGTAGCAGGGGTGCTTAAAGAGACCCAGTACTTC. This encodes CSVAGVLKETQYF.